These T cell receptor beta chains were read from a single sample in a study of T cell clones after liver transplantation. Repertoires were generated with immunoSEQ multiplex PCR, while TCRdb's copy carries only in-frame clones and drops some. Among about 51,000 clones listed, roughly 90% were seen once. Here the sequenced sample was CD8+ T cells from blood, taken 12 months after liver transplant. The receptors originated from a human patient who received a liver transplant. The T cells may partly be graft donor cells. CDR3s include the opening cysteine and the closing phenylalanine or tryptophan. A D gene is named only where the DNA matches it firmly. Clone size is not always given. Where it is, it says once, few, many or a class for expanded clones.

v_call,j_call,d_call,clone_size,cdr3_nt,cdr3_aa
TRBV5-1,TRBJ2-7,-,-,TGCGCCAGCAGCCCCTATTCCTCAGGGGCCGAAGTCCCCCACGAGCAGTACTTC,CASSPYSSGAEVPHEQYF
TRBV13,TRBJ2-7,TRBD1,-,TGTGCCAGCAGCTTAGGTATCGGGTTGGGACAGACTGGACCCTACGAGCAGTACTTC,CASSLGIGLGQTGPYEQYF
TRBV19,TRBJ1-1,-,-,TGTGCCAGTAGCACGGGTGGGAGCACTGAAGCTTTCTTT,CASSTGGSTEAFF
TRBV28,TRBJ1-5,TRBD1,-,TGTGCCAGCAGTTCCGGGACAGGGGGCCTTTATAGCAATCAGCCCCAGCATTTT,CASSSGTGGLYSNQPQHF
TRBV29-1,TRBJ2-7,TRBD1,-,TGCAGCGTTGAAGATCGCGACAGGGCCTACGAGCAGTACTTC,CSVEDRDRAYEQYF
TRBV10-1,TRBJ2-3,-,-,TGCGCCAGCAGTGAGGGGTCTAGCACAGATACGCAGTATTTT,CASSEGSSTDTQYF
TRBV19,TRBJ2-7,-,-,TGTGCCAGTAGATCAGGGCCCTCCTACGAGCAGTACTTC,CASRSGPSYEQYF
TRBV28,TRBJ1-5,-,-,TGTGCCAGCAGGGTATCAGGCAGTCAGCCCCAGCATTTT,CASRVSGSQPQHF
TRBV14,TRBJ1-2,-,-,TGTGCCAGCAGCCTTTCCGGGACTAACTATGGCTACACCTTC,CASSLSGTNYGYTF
TRBV2,TRBJ2-7,TRBD2,few,TGTGCCAGCAGTTTCGCTAGCGGGAGGAACCCCTACGAGCAGTACTTC,CASSFASGRNPYEQYF
TRBV28,TRBJ2-3,-,-,TGTGCCAGCAGCTCATATGGAGATACGCAGTATTTT,CASSSYGDTQYF
TRBV5-4,TRBJ1-3,-,once,TGTGCCAGCAGCCCCGGTACTGGAAACACCATATATTTT,CASSPGTGNTIYF
TRBV27,TRBJ1-2,TRBD1,-,TGTGCCAGCAGTTATGCCGGGACAGGGATAGGTGGCTACACCTTC,CASSYAGTGIGGYTF
TRBV21-1,TRBJ1-4,-,-,TGTGCCAGCAGTAGTGCTATAGGCTACAAGGTGCATAATGAAAAACTGTTTTTT,CASSSAIGYKVHNEKLFF
TRBV20-1,TRBJ1-2,-,-,TGCAGTGCTAGAGAACTTGGGGGCTACACCTTC,CSARELGGYTF
TRBV9,TRBJ2-3,-,-,TGTGCCAGCAGCGTAGGGTTTAGCACTGACACAGATACGCAGTATTTT,CASSVGFSTDTDTQYF
TRBV7-2,TRBJ2-7,TRBD1,-,TGTGCCAGCAGCTCCGGGACAGCCTTGGCCGAGCAGTACTTC,CASSSGTALAEQYF
TRBV6-5,TRBJ1-5,-,-,TGTGCCAGCAGTTACTCACAGGGCACGCAGCCCCAGCATTTT,CASSYSQGTQPQHF
TRBV6-6,TRBJ2-1,-,-,TGTGCCAGCAGGGAGTACAATGAGCAGTTCTTC,CASREYNEQFF
TRBV5-4,TRBJ2-5,-,-,TGTGCCAGCAGCTTCGCTATACAAGAGACCCAGTACTTC,CASSFAIQETQYF
TRBV4-3,TRBJ1-3,-,-,TGCGCCAGCAGCCACCACGACGGGTCCTCTGGAAACACCATATATTTT,CASSHHDGSSGNTIYF
TRBV30,TRBJ2-5,TRBD2,-,TGTGCCTGGAGCATACTAGCGTCAGAGACCCAGTACTTC,CAWSILASETQYF
TRBV29-1,TRBJ1-3,TRBD1,-,TGCAGCGTTGTGTGGACAGGCGGTAATGGAAACACCATATATTTT,CSVVWTGGNGNTIYF
TRBV19,TRBJ2-5,-,-,TGTGCCAGTACCCCCTGGGGCAGGGACGGAGAGACCCAGTACTTC,CASTPWGRDGETQYF
TRBV5-1,TRBJ2-7,TRBD1,-,TGCGCCAGCAGCGTGACAGGGGGCTTATACGAGCAGTACTTC,CASSVTGGLYEQYF
TRBV27,TRBJ2-2,-,few,TGTGCCAGCAGTCCATGGACCGGGGAGCTGTTTTTT,CASSPWTGELFF
TRBV5-4,TRBJ2-7,TRBD1,-,TGTGCCAGCAGCAACGACGGGACAGGGTCCTACGAGCAGTACTTC,CASSNDGTGSYEQYF
TRBV10-3,TRBJ2-7,TRBD1,-,TGTGCCATCAGGGCCGGGACAGGGGCCGAGCAGTACTTC,CAIRAGTGAEQYF
TRBV5-8,TRBJ1-5,-,-,TGTGCCAGCAGCTTAAGGCTATTGGATCAGCCCCAGCATTTT,CASSLRLLDQPQHF
TRBV2,TRBJ2-7,TRBD2,-,TGTGCCAGCAGTGAAGGACTAGCGGGAGATAAGTCCTACGAGCAGTACTTC,CASSEGLAGDKSYEQYF
TRBV27,TRBJ2-7,TRBD2,-,TGTGCCAGCAGTTCACCGGGACTAGCGGACGAGCAGTACTTC,CASSSPGLADEQYF
TRBV7-9,TRBJ2-7,-,-,TGTGCCAGCAGCTTGGTAATGGGCGAGCAGTACTTC,CASSLVMGEQYF
TRBV21-1,TRBJ1-2,-,-,TGTGCCAGCAGCCGACACAGGGGGCGCGACTATGGCTACACCTTC,CASSRHRGRDYGYTF
TRBV5-5,TRBJ1-1,-,-,TGTGCCAGCAGCTTCCAGGGAGCAGTTTCGAACACTGAAGCTTTCTTT,CASSFQGAVSNTEAFF
TRBV19,TRBJ2-7,TRBD1,once,TGTGCCAGTTCCCCCGGGACAGCTGCCTACGAGCAGTACTTC,CASSPGTAAYEQYF
TRBV28,TRBJ2-3,-,-,TGTGCCAGCAGTTATCCAGCGGAGACCACAGATACGCAGTATTTT,CASSYPAETTDTQYF
TRBV10-3,TRBJ1-1,-,-,TGTGCCATCAGCCCGGGACGGGGGAACACTGAAGCTTTCTTT,CAISPGRGNTEAFF
TRBV6-1,TRBJ1-2,-,-,TGTGCCAGCAGTGAAGCGCTTAGAACGGGGTCTTCCCCTAACTATGGCTACACCTTC,CASSEALRTGSSPNYGYTF
TRBV10-2,TRBJ2-3,-,-,TGCGCCAGCAGTGACAGCGCCTCTAGCACAGATACGCAGTATTTT,CASSDSASSTDTQYF